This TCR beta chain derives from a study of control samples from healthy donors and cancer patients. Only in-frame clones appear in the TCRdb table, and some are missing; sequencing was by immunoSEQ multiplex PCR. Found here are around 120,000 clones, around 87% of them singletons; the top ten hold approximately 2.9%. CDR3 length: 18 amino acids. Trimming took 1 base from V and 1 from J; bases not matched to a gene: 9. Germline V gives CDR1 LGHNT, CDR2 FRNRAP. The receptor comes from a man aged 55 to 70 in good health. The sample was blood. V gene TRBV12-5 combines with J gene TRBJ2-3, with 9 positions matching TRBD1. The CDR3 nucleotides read TGTGCTAGTGGTTTGGCCAATTACCGGGACAGGGGCACAGATACGCAGTATTTT. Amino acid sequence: CASGLANYRDRGTDTQYF. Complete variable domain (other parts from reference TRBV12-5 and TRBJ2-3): DARVTQTPRHKVTEMGQEVTMRCQPILGHNTVFWYRQTMMQGLELLAYFRNRAPLDDSGMPKDRFSAEMPDATLATLKIQPSEPRDSAVYFCASGLANYRDRGTDTQYFGPGTRLTVL.